This TCR beta chain was sequenced in a study of T cells in narcolepsy. Whole-study context: Enrolled donors included narcolepsy type 1 or type 2 patients and healthy controls. Findings of the study overall: Comparing one patient's CSF and blood CD4+ clonotypes highlighted HCRT- and TRIB2-specific autoreactive clonotypes. Reportedly, autoreactive clonotypes were serially detected in patients' blood but not controls'. Some memory CD4+ repertoires had no autoreactive clone sequences.

The CDR3 is made up of 13 amino acids. CDR1 and CDR2 (germline): SNHLY, FYNNEI. The J segment lost 8 bases and the V segment lost 6 bases, leaving 4 bases of the junction unmatched. Clones were sequenced by immunoSEQ multiplex PCR, and TCRdb holds only the in-frame ones, with some missing. Here the sample spans tens of thousands of clones, about 85% being singletons. For this clone: Its specificity is unknown.

Sample: CD45RA- memory CD4+ T cells from PBMCs. This receptor was obtained from a human donor with narcolepsy. The rearrangement joins TRBV2 to TRBJ1-6; 7 nucleotides align to TRBD1. Written as DNA, the CDR3 is TGTGCCAGCAGCACAGGGGTTTATTCACCCCTCCACTTT. Its protein product is CASSTGVYSPLHF.